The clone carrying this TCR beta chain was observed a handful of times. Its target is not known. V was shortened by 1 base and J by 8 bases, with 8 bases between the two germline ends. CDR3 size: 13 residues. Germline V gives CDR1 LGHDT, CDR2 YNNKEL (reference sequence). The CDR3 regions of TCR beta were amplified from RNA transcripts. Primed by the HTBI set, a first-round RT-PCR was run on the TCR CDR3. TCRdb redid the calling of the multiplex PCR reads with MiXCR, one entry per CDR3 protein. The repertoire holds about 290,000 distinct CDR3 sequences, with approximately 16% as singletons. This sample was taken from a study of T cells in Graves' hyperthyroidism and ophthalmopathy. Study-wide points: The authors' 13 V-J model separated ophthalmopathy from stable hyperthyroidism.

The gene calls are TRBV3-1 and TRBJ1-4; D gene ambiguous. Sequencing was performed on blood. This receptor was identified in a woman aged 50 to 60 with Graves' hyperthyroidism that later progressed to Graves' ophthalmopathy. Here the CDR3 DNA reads TGTGCCAGCAGCCAAGTCACAAGGGAAAAACTGTTTTTT. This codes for CASSQVTREKLFF.